Following are 26 T cell receptor beta chains from one sample sequenced in a study of blood T cell repertoires in COVID-19. The protocol was immunoSEQ multiplex PCR, while the TCRdb copy is restricted to in-frame clones and leaves out a portion. The data contain over 250,000 clones, under 90% of them singletons. The specimen was peripheral blood. These receptor sequences come from a woman in her forties or fifties who had recovered from COVID-19.

The chain couples TRBV27 to TRBJ2-5; tentative D call: TRBD1 (6 bases). CDR3 size: 15 residues. In germline, CDR1 is MNHEY, CDR2 SMNVEV (reference sequence). The germline V and J ends were trimmed by 3 bases and 5 bases, with 16 bases remaining between them. CDR3 protein: CASSLGAWKGETQYF. The DNA of the CDR3 is TGTGCCAGCAGTTTGGGGGCTTGGAAGGGGGAGACCCAGTACTTC.

V is TRBV19 and J is TRBJ2-1; TRBD2 matches 7 bases. This CDR3 spans 14 amino acids. V lost 6 bases to trimming and J lost 2 bases; unmatched junction nucleotides: 4. Germline V CDR1 and CDR2: LNHDA, SQIVND (reference sequence). CDR3 nucleotide sequence: TGTGCCAGTAGAGCCGGGACTACCTACAATGAGCAGTTCTTC. Translation: CASRAGTTYNEQFF.

This clone was recorded many times. The gene calls are TRBV7-9 and TRBJ1-1, with D possibly matching TRBD1 (5 bases). Deletions cut 2 bases from V and 0 bases from J, with 19 bases between. The germline V gene has CDR1 SEHNR and CDR2 FQNEAQ (reference sequence). The CDR3 consists of 18 residues. CDR3 nucleotides: TGTGCCAGCAGCTTACTTCGGATACAGGTTCCGATGAACACTGAAGCTTTCTTT. Amino acid sequence: CASSLLRIQVPMNTEAFF. The variable domain in full, completed from reference TRBV7-9 and TRBJ1-1, reads DTGVSQNPRHKITKRGQNVTFRCDPISEHNRLYWYRQTLGQGPEFLTYFQNEAQLEKSRLLSDRFSAERPKGSFSTLEIQRTEQGDSAMYLCASSLLRIQVPMNTEAFFGQGTRLTVV.

The J gene is TRBJ1-1, the V gene TRBV5-1; the D gene is possibly TRBD1 (5 bases). Germline CDR1 is SGHRS and CDR2 is YFSETQ. The CDR3 sequence is 14 residues long. V gave up 1 base and J gave up 11 bases, with 18 bases separating them. CDR3 sequence reads: CASSLTTGIVLAFF. For the CDR3, the DNA is TGCGCCAGCAGCTTGACCACAGGTATCGTCTTGGCTTTCTTT.

The J gene is TRBJ1-2, the V gene TRBV20-1; a weak D match, TRBD1 (5 bases). This CDR3 is built from 11 residues. Trimming cost V 1 base and J 6 bases, with 6 bases left between them. CDR1 DFQATT and CDR2 SNEGSKA come from the germline V gene (reference sequence). In DNA, the CDR3 is TGCAGTGCTAGAGCAGGGAATGGCTACACCTTC. It yields the protein CSARAGNGYTF.

The gene calls are TRBV7-2 and TRBJ2-7; TRBD2 might be the D (5 bases). Germline V gives CDR1 SGHTA, CDR2 FQGNSA. This CDR3 contains 14 residues. V was shortened by 2 bases and J by 3 bases, with 11 bases between the two germline ends. This CDR3 is CASSLTPGFYEQYF. The CDR3 coding sequence is TGTGCCAGCAGCTTAACCCCGGGGTTCTACGAGCAGTACTTC.

The chain couples TRBV7-6 to TRBJ1-1; perhaps TRBD1 as D (6 bases). The ends were cut back, 0 bases at V and 7 bases at J, with 15 bases in the middle. CDR1 is SGHVS and CDR2 is FNYEAQ in the germline V gene. This CDR3 is built from 15 residues. The CDR3 sequence: CASSLARQGFGEAFF. CDR3 bases: TGTGCCAGCAGCTTAGCTAGGCAGGGGTTTGGTGAAGCTTTCTTT.

The CDR3 DNA reads TGTGCCAGCAGCATCTCCGGGGATCTGCTCCTCCCGGAGACCCAGTACTTC. Its translation: CASSISGDLLLPETQYF. The chain has TRBV7-3 and TRBJ2-5, with D maybe TRBD2 (5 bases). CDR1 and CDR2 (germline): SGHTA, FQGTGA. Trimming left V 5 bases short and J 5 bases short, with 24 bases between. This CDR3 region has 17 residues.

The chain recombines TRBV6-5 with TRBJ2-3; tentatively, D is TRBD2 (7 bases). The CDR3 covers 15 residues. Per germline, CDR1 MNHEY and CDR2 SVGAGI. V shed 6 bases and J shed 5 bases, with 18 bases lying between them. The CDR3 coding sequence is TGTGCCAGCAGCATACGGACAGCGGGACAAGATACGCAGTATTTT. Translation gives CASSIRTAGQDTQYF.

The chain joins TRBV3-1 (or the pseudogene TRBV3-2) to TRBJ2-1; 7 bases map to TRBD1. After removal of 0 bases from V and 6 bases from J, the junction contained 2 bases not matched to a gene. Germline assignment: CDR1 LGHDT and CDR2 YNNKEL (reference sequence). CDR3 length: 14 amino acids. CDR3 nucleotides: TGTGCCAGCAGCCAAGAAGGGGGCCGCAATGAGCAGTTCTTC. This sequence encodes CASSQEGGRNEQFF.

The chain has TRBV4-1 and TRBJ2-7, with TRBD1 matching over 11 bases. The CDR3 has 16 amino acids. Germline CDR1 reads MGHRA; CDR2 reads YSYEKL. V shed 4 bases, J shed 5 bases, and the junction held 10 bases outside the gene matches. The CDR3 loop is CASSPAGQGAGDEQYF. In DNA, the CDR3 is TGCGCCAGCAGCCCGGCCGGACAGGGGGCGGGAGACGAGCAGTACTTC.

This clone appeared a single time. CDR3 DNA sequence: TGTGCCAGCAGCTTAACGGAAGGGGCCAAGGGCGTCCTGACTTTC. This translates into CASSLTEGAKGVLTF. V gene TRBV11-2 combines with J gene TRBJ2-6, with D tentatively TRBD1 (5 bases). Per germline, CDR1 SGHAT and CDR2 FQNNGV. This CDR3 region has 15 residues. V dropped 2 bases and J dropped 12 bases, with 17 bases sitting between them.

The chain employs TRBV4-3 and TRBJ2-2, with 11 bases that match TRBD2. This CDR3 is 18 amino acids long. CDR1 is LGHNA, CDR2 YSLEER, per germline. The V gene end was trimmed by 4 bases and the J gene end by 0 bases; junction bases not matched to a gene: 7. The CDR3 region is CASSLSPSGGTNTGELFF. The CDR3 bases are TGCGCCAGCAGCCTTTCGCCTAGCGGGGGGACGAACACCGGGGAGCTGTTTTTT.

This clone has only a few counts. The chain couples TRBV10-3 to TRBJ2-7; TRBD2 matches at 8 bases. Germline V gene sequence: CDR1 ENHRY, CDR2 SYGVKD. The CDR3 extends over 14 amino acids. The V and J ends lost 4 bases and 5 bases, in that order; junction bases with no gene match: 7. For the CDR3, the DNA is TGTGCCATCAGTGCCCGGGAGGGCTTCCACGAGCAGTACTTC. It encodes CAISAREGFHEQYF.

V usage is TRBV30 and J usage is TRBJ1-4; TRBD1 is a possible D gene (6 bases). V was trimmed by 0 bases and J by 6 bases, leaving 11 bases between them. The CDR3 covers 14 residues. CDR1 GTSNPN and CDR2 SVGIG come from the germline V gene (reference sequence). This chain's CDR3 is CAWSVAGAHEKLFF. DNA for the CDR3: TGTGCCTGGAGTGTAGCGGGGGCCCATGAAAAACTGTTTTTT.

Only one count was recorded for this clone. Other DNA sequences within the sample encode an identical CDR3. The chain carries TRBV28 and TRBJ1-3; unclear D gene. Germline values: CDR1 MDHEN, CDR2 SYDVKM. The CDR3 totals 14 residues. V lost 5 bases, J lost 0 bases, and 8 bases lay in between. This CDR3 is CASSPLNSGNTIYF. CDR3 in DNA: TGTGCCAGCAGTCCGCTAAACTCTGGAAACACCATATATTTT.

The chain uses TRBV6-1 and TRBJ2-1; 7 bases are shared with TRBD2. Germline CDR1 and CDR2: MNHNS and SASEGT. J was trimmed by 2 bases and V by 4 bases; bases with no gene match: 8. The CDR3 has 16 residues. CDR3 protein: CASSATGGTTYNEQFF. The CDR3 DNA follows: TGTGCCAGCAGTGCCACGGGGGGTACCACCTACAATGAGCAGTTCTTC.

CDR3: CASSPRGQETQYF. The CDR3, as DNA: TGTGCCAGCAGTCCCCGGGGGCAAGAGACCCAGTACTTC. The chain has TRBV6-5 and TRBJ2-5; possibly TRBD2 for D (6 bases). The V gene lost 5 bases and the J gene lost 2 bases, with 9 bases spanning the gap. This CDR3 region has 13 residues. Germline CDR1 and CDR2: MNHEY and SVGAGI.

The V call is TRBV7-9, the J call TRBJ1-3; D remains unclear. The V gene lost 0 bases and the J gene lost 0 bases, with 12 bases spanning the gap. The CDR3 is 17 amino acids. The V gene's germline CDR1 is SEHNR and CDR2 FQNEAQ (reference sequence). This CDR3 reads CASSLAPLTISGNTIYF. DNA for the CDR3: TGTGCCAGCAGCTTAGCGCCCCTTACTATCTCTGGAAACACCATATATTTT.

This clone was observed once. The chain joins TRBV19 to TRBJ1-3, with a weak D call TRBD1 (6 bases). The CDR3 is 15 residues long. CDR1 and CDR2 from the germline V gene are LNHDA and SQIVND (reference sequence). V was cut by 3 bases and J by 3 bases, with 12 bases left in between. The CDR3 nucleotides read TGTGCCAGTAGTATGGACAACAGGGATGGAAACACCATATATTTT. This encodes CASSMDNRDGNTIYF.

The rearrangement joins TRBV9 to TRBJ2-5; 9 nucleotides line up with TRBD2. Germline values: CDR1 SGDLS, CDR2 YYNGEE. The CDR3 is 18 amino acids. V dropped 4 bases and J dropped 5; count of bases not matched to a gene: 18. The CDR3 bases are TGTGCCAGCAGCCCTGGGTCGGGTGGCGGGGGGGCATTCGAGACCCAGTACTTC. This gives the protein CASSPGSGGGGAFETQYF.

The chain recombines TRBV3-1 (or the pseudogene TRBV3-2) with TRBJ1-2, with 9 bases that match TRBD1. J gave up 8 bases and V 6 bases, and 13 bases lay outside the gene matches. The CDR3 runs 15 residues. CDR1 and CDR2 from the germline V gene are LGHDT and YNNKEL (reference sequence). CDR3 loop: CASREGQGVRWGYTF. As DNA, the CDR3 is TGTGCCAGCAGGGAGGGACAGGGTGTGCGTTGGGGCTACACCTTC.

The rearrangement joins TRBV7-2 to TRBJ2-7, with 8 positions matching TRBD2. This CDR3 spans 16 amino acids. V shed 4 bases and J 0 bases; nucleotides not matched to a gene: 8. CDR1 and CDR2 (germline): SGHTA, FQGNSA. The CDR3 region is CASSSPGLAGSYEQYF. The DNA for the CDR3 is TGTGCCAGCAGCTCCCCTGGGCTAGCGGGCTCCTACGAGCAGTACTTC. Based on the CDR3 plus reference TRBV7-2 and TRBJ2-7, the full variable domain is GAGVSQSPSNKVTEKGKDVELRCDPISGHTALYWYRQSLGQGLEFLIYFQGNSAPDKSGLPSDRFSAERTGGSVSTLTIQRTQQEDSAVYLCASSSPGLAGSYEQYFGPGTRLTVT.

The chain uses TRBV9 and TRBJ2-3, with 11 bases fitting TRBD1. The CDR3 is 16 residues long. The germline gives CDR1 SGDLS, CDR2 YYNGEE. Germline trimming cut 3 bases from V and 2 bases from J; bases unmatched to any gene: 5. The CDR3 loop reads CASSAGQGENTDTQYF. CDR3 bases: TGTGCCAGCAGCGCGGGACAGGGGGAAAACACAGATACGCAGTATTTT. The full variable domain, with the rest looked up from reference TRBV9 and TRBJ2-3, is DSGVTQTPKHLITATGQRVTLRCSPRSGDLSVYWYQQSLDQGLQFLIQYYNGEERAKGNILERFSAQQFPDLHSELNLSSLELGDSALYFCASSAGQGENTDTQYFGPGTRLTVL.

J is TRBJ1-2 and V is TRBV7-8; 10 bases match TRBD1. V trimming: 0 bases; J trimming: 7 bases; junction bases outside the gene matches: 5. The CDR3 extends over 15 amino acids. Germline CDR1 reads SGHVS; CDR2 reads FQNEAQ. As DNA, the CDR3 is TGTGCCAGCAGCTTAGCGGGGGACAGGGGTTTTGGCTACACCTTC. Its protein is CASSLAGDRGFGYTF.

J is TRBJ2-1 and V is TRBV5-1; 12 bases are a match to TRBD2. The germline V gene encodes CDR1 SGHRS and CDR2 YFSETQ. V dropped 3 bases and J dropped 5; count of bases not matched to a gene: 15. CDR3 length: 19 amino acids. The CDR3: CASSSGLAGGLSFHNEQFF. For the CDR3, the DNA is TGCGCCAGCAGCTCCGGGCTAGCGGGGGGGTTGTCTTTTCACAATGAGCAGTTCTTC.